This note documents a single T cell receptor (beta chain) sequence. Its antigen is unidentified. The data derive from a study of shared clonotypes between healthy human individuals. General study points: Naive subsets generally had larger estimated richness than memory subsets.

Germline-derived CDR1 and CDR2 are SEHNR and FQNEAQ (reference sequence). V gave up 5 bases and J gave up 0 bases, with 16 bases separating them. The CDR3 runs to 16 residues. It was at deep level that the assay was run. Sequencing was performed with immunoSEQ multiplex PCR; in TCRdb, only in-frame clones are kept and a portion is missing. Of some 1,100,000 clones in the sample, approximately 78% are singletons; the top ten hold under 0.65%. Material: memory CD4+ T cells from PBMCs. Subset described: CD45RA-negative fraction. The sequence came from a man younger than 30 in good health. Some clones in this sample may be carry-over from other donors' samples. The rearrangement uses TRBV7-9 and TRBJ1-1, with D tentatively TRBD1 (5 bases). The CDR3 region is CASSALTRRVNTEAFF. CDR3 sequence (DNA): TGTGCCAGCAGCGCCCTCACCCGCAGGGTGAACACTGAAGCTTTCTTT.